One sample yielded the 14 T cell receptor beta chains listed below, sequenced in a study of human T cells and chemical hapten exposure. Time point of the sample: pre-sensitization, week 0. The treatment here: therapeutic diphenylcyclopropenone sensitization with weekly scalp DPC. Total RNA came from unfractionated whole blood. TCRdb independently ran MiXCR on the RACE reads; one entry per CDR3 protein. Here the sample spans 33,000 or so distinct CDR3 sequences, 10% to 15% being singletons. The sample consisted of whole blood, taken in connection with sensitization to the hapten diphenylcyclopropenone (DPC). These TCRs come from a woman between 40 and 55 years old with alopecia areata. Some clones in this sample may be carry-over from other donors' samples.

This chain uses TRBV28 with TRBJ2-5, with 8 bases identical to TRBD2. This CDR3 is built from 15 residues. Germline V gene sequence: CDR1 MDHEN, CDR2 SYDVKM. J lost 3 bases, V lost 4 bases, and 7 bases had no gene match. The CDR3 region is CASSSRGAGEETQYF. The CDR3 DNA follows: TGTGCCAGCAGTTCCCGGGGAGCGGGGGAAGAGACCCAGTACTTC.

This clonotype was seen more than once but under ten times. The chain employs TRBV29-1 and TRBJ1-1; maybe TRBD1 (6 bases). The CDR3 sequence is 15 residues long. CDR1 and CDR2 from the germline V gene are SQVTM and ANQGSEA. V gave up 6 bases and J gave up 11 bases, with 28 bases separating them. The CDR3 is CSVKGGFDPAKKAFF. CDR3 in DNA: TGCAGCGTAAAAGGGGGATTTGATCCAGCTAAAAAGGCTTTCTTT.

CDR3 sequence (DNA): TGTGCCTGGAGGCCTGGGGCCAACGTCCTGACTTTC. The encoded protein is CAWRPGANVLTF. The V and J genes are TRBV30 and TRBJ2-6; D remains ambiguous. Germline lookup yields CDR1 GTSNPN and CDR2 SVGIG (reference sequence). V lost 3 bases, J lost 2 bases, and 2 bases lay in between. The CDR3 loop spans 12 amino acids. The complete variable domain, with remaining parts taken from reference TRBV30 and TRBJ2-6, reads SQTIHQWPATLVQPVGSPLSLECTVEGTSNPNLYWYRQAAGRGLQLLFYSVGIGQISSEVPQNLSASRPQDRQFILSSKKLLLSDSGFYLCAWRPGANVLTFGAGSRLTVL.

The J gene is TRBJ2-5, the V gene TRBV7-6, with unresolved D. Trimming cost V 2 bases and J 4 bases, with 17 bases left between them. Germline V lookup: CDR1 SGHVS, CDR2 FNYEAQ. The CDR3 is 16 residues long. The CDR3 sequence: CASSLPPAMPGETQYF. The CDR3 DNA reads as TGTGCCAGCAGCTTACCCCCGGCCATGCCTGGAGAGACCCAGTACTTC.

This clonotype was detected many times. The V and J genes are TRBV3-1 and TRBJ2-7, with 9 bases lining up with TRBD1. This CDR3 has 14 residues. The germline V gene has CDR1 LGHDT and CDR2 YNNKEL (reference sequence). The V and J ends lost 4 bases and 2 bases, in that order; junction bases with no gene match: 3. The CDR3 sequence: CASSLRDRAYEQYF. CDR3 bases: TGTGCCAGCAGCCTTAGGGACAGGGCCTACGAGCAGTACTTC.

Note on this clonotype: A much larger clone is a single base away; this may be a read error. The genes are TRBV7-9 and TRBJ2-3, with TRBD2 matching over 7 bases. Germline CDR1 reads SEHNR; CDR2 reads FQNEAQ (reference sequence). The length of the CDR3 is 15 residues. The CDR3 reads CTSSLEAGFTDTQYF. DNA of the CDR3: TGTACCAGCAGCTTGGAAGCGGGATTTACAGATACGCAGTATTTT. Using reference TRBV7-9 and TRBJ2-3 for the parts outside the CDR3, the full variable domain is DTGVSQNPRHKITKRGQNVTFRCDPISEHNRLYWYRQTLGQGPEFLTYFQNEAQLEKSRLLSDRFSAERPKGSFSTLEIQRTEQGDSAMYLCTSSLEAGFTDTQYFGPGTRLTVL.

Ten or more counts support this clonotype. J is TRBJ2-7 and V is TRBV4-3, with TRBD2 matching 11 bases. The V gene end was trimmed by 0 bases and the J gene end by 2 bases; junction bases not matched to a gene: 9. Germline V gene data show CDR1 as LGHNA and CDR2 as YSLEER. This CDR3 contains 18 residues. The CDR3 nucleotides are TGCGCCAGCAGCCAAGATCAGCGGGGACTAGCGGCTACCTACGAGCAGTACTTC. This encodes CASSQDQRGLAATYEQYF.

This clonotype was recorded many times. The chain couples TRBV24-1 to TRBJ1-1; no clear D gene. Germline CDR1 and CDR2: KGHDR and SFDVKD. The CDR3 has 13 residues. Trimming took 5 bases from V and 1 from J, leaving 7 bases between them. The CDR3 sequence: CATSAGRNTEAFF. Here the CDR3 DNA reads TGTGCCACCAGTGCGGGGAGGAACACTGAAGCTTTCTTT.

This clonotype was observed many times. The chain uses TRBV20-1 and TRBJ2-7; 9 nucleotides agree with TRBD2. Trimming at V came to 6 bases and at J to 7 bases, leaving 7 bases not matched to a gene. Germline CDR1 DFQATT, CDR2 SNEGSKA (reference sequence). This CDR3 has 12 amino acids. The CDR3 nucleotides are TGCAGTGCCATAGCGGGAGTGGGGGAGCAGTACTTC. It translates to CSAIAGVGEQYF.

This clonotype came up many times. This chain uses TRBV6-5 with TRBJ1-1; tentative D call: TRBD1 (6 bases). The CDR3 extends over 13 amino acids. Trimming shortened V by 6 bases and J by 1 base, and 9 bases separated the two germline ends. Per the germline V gene, CDR1 is MNHEY and CDR2 is SVGAGI. The CDR3 nucleotides are TGTGCCAGCAGACAACAGGGGAACACTGAAGCTTTCTTT. As protein: CASRQQGNTEAFF.

This rearrangement joins TRBV6-1 to TRBJ2-1; 9 bases align to TRBD2. The CDR3 contains 17 residues. Trimming at V came to 4 bases and at J to 3 bases, leaving 10 bases not matched to a gene. Germline lookup yields CDR1 MNHNS and CDR2 SASEGT. CDR3 bases: TGTGCCAGCAGTGGTAATAGCGGGGGCGGCTTCTACAATGAGCAGTTCTTC. Protein: CASSGNSGGGFYNEQFF.

This clonotype has more than one count but fewer than ten. The V gene is TRBV4-3, the J gene TRBJ2-7; D is possibly TRBD2 (5 bases). The V end was cut by 2 bases, the J end by 0 bases, with 14 bases between. The CDR3 is made up of 16 amino acids. CDR1 is LGHNA and CDR2 is YSLEER in the germline V gene. This CDR3 is CASSQSGSRASYEQYF. The CDR3 bases are TGCGCCAGCAGCCAATCGGGATCAAGGGCCTCCTACGAGCAGTACTTC.

This clonotype was counted between two and nine times. This chain joins TRBV20-1 and TRBJ2-3; 9 bases map to TRBD2. The CDR3 covers 15 residues. V gave up 2 bases and J gave up 5 bases; unmatched junction bases: 8. From germline, CDR1 is DFQATT and CDR2 SNEGSKA (reference sequence). CDR3 loop: CSARWGSGRGDTQYF. The CDR3 region has the DNA TGCAGTGCTAGATGGGGTAGCGGGAGAGGAGATACGCAGTATTTT.

This clonotype showed up just a few times. The rearrangement joins TRBV9 to TRBJ1-6; TRBD1 aligns across 8 bases. The CDR3 is 15 residues long. The ends lost 3 bases at V and 6 bases at J; junction bases unmatched: 5. CDR1 and CDR2 (germline): SGDLS, YYNGEE. CDR3 sequence reads: CASSGQGSLNSPLHF. Here the CDR3 DNA reads TGTGCCAGCAGCGGACAGGGGTCCCTTAATTCACCCCTCCACTTT.